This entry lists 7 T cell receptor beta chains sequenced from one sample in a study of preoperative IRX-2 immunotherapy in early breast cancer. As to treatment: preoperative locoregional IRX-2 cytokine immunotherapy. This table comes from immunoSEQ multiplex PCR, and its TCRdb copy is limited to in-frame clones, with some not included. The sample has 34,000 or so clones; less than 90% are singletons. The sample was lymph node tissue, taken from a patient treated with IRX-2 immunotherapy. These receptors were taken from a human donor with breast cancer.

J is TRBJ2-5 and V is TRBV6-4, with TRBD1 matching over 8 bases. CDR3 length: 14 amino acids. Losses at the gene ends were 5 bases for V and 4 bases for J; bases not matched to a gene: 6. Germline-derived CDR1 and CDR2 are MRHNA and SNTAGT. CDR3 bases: TGTGCCAGCAGTTACCTACAGGGGGGAGAGACCCAGTACTTC. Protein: CASSYLQGGETQYF.

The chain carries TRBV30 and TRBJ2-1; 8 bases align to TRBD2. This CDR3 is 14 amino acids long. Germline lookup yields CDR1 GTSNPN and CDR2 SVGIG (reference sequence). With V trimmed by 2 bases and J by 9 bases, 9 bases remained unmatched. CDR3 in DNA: TGTGCCTGGAGTATTTCAGCGGGGGTTGGTGAGCAGTTCTTC. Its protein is CAWSISAGVGEQFF.

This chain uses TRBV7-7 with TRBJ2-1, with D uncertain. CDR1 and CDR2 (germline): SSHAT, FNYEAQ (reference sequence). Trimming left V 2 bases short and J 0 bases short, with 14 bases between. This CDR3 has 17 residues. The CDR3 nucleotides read TGTGCCAGCAGCTTAATGTCCAGCAGAAGCTCCTACAATGAGCAGTTCTTC. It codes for CASSLMSSRSSYNEQFF.

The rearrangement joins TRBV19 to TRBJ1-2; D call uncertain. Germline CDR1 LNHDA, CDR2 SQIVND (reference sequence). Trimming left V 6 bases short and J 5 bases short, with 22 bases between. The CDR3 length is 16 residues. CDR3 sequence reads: CASSQAGGENLYGYTF. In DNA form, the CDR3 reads TGTGCCAGTAGCCAAGCCGGTGGGGAAAACTTATATGGCTACACCTTC.

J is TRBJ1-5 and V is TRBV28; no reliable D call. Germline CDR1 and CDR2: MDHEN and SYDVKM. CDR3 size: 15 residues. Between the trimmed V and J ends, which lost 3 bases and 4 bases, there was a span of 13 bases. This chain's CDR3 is CASSFAKDGNQPQHF. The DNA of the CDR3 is TGTGCCAGCAGTTTCGCTAAGGACGGGAATCAGCCCCAGCATTTT.

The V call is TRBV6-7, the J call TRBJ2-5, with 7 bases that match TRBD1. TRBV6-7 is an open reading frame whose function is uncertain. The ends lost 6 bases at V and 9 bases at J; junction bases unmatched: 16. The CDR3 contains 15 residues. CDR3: CASSRHNRQGPAQYF. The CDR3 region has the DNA TGTGCCAGCAGCCGACATAATCGACAGGGACCGGCCCAGTACTTC.

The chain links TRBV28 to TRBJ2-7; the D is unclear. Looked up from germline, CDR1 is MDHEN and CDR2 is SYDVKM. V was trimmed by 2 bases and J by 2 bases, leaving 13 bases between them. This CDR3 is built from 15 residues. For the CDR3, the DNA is TGTGCCAGCAGTTTAATCGGCTATTTTACCTACGAGCAGTACTTC. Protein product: CASSLIGYFTYEQYF. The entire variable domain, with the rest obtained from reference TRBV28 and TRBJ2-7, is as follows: DVKVTQSSRYLVKRTGEKVFLECVQDMDHENMFWYRQDPGLGLRLIYFSYDVKMKEKGDIPEGYSVSREKKERFSLILESASTNQTSMYLCASSLIGYFTYEQYFGPGTRLTVT.